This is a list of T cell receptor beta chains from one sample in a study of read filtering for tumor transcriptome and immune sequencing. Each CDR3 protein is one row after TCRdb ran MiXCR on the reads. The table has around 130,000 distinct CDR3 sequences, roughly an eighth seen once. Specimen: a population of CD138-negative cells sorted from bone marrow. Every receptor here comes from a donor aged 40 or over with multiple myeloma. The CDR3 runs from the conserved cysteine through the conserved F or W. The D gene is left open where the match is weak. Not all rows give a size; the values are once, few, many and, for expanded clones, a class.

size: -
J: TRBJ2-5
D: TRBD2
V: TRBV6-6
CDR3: CASSYWREKETQYF
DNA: TGTGCCAGCAGTTACTGGCGGGAGAAAGAGACCCAGTACTTC

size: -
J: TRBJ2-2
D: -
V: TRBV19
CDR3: CASSTGNTRTGELFF
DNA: TGTGCCAGTAGTACCGGGAACACCCGAACCGGGGAGCTGTTTTTT

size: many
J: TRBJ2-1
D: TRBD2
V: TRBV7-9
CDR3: CASSLGVREGFDEQFF
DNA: TGTGCCAGCAGCTTAGGAGTTAGGGAGGGATTCGATGAGCAGTTCTTC

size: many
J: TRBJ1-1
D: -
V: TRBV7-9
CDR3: CASSLGPDEVF
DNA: TGTGCCAGCAGCTTAGGACCCGATGAGGTCTTT

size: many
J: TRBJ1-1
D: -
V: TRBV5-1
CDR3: CASSLVSGNTEAFF
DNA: TGCGCCAGCAGCTTGGTTTCGGGAAACACTGAAGCTTTCTTT

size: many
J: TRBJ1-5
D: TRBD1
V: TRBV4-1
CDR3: CASSQEPGTAYQPQHF
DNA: TGCGCCAGCAGCCAGGAACCCGGGACAGCATATCAGCCCCAGCATTTT

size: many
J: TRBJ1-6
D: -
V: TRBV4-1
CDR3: CASSQGGYGRNSPLHF
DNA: TGCGCCAGCAGCCAAGGGGGTTATGGGCGAAATTCACCCCTCCACTTT

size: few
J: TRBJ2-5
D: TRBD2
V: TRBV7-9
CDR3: CASSFGLAHFQETQYF
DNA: TGTGCCAGCAGCTTCGGACTAGCTCACTTCCAAGAGACCCAGTACTTC

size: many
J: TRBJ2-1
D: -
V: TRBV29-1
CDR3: CSVARQGTRRLNEQFF
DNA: TGCAGCGTTGCTCGTCAGGGGACAAGGCGTTTAAATGAGCAGTTCTTC

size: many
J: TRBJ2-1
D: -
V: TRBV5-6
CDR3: CASSLALGANEQFF
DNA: TGTGCCAGCAGCTTGGCTCTAGGTGCCAATGAGCAGTTCTTC

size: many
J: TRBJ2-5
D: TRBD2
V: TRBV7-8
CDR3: CASSSGTSVETQYF
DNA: TGTGCCAGCAGCTCCGGGACTAGCGTTGAGACCCAGTACTTC

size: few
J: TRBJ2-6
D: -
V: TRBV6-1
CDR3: CASTLSTGRSFSAGANVLTF
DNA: TGTGCCAGCACCCTAAGCACAGGGCGGTCTTTCTCTGCTGGGGCCAACGTCCTGACTTTC

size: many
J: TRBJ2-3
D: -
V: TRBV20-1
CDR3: CSAEGDRYFTDTQYF
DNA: TGCAGTGCTGAGGGTGACAGGTATTTCACAGATACGCAGTATTTT

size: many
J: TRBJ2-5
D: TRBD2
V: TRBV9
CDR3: CASSVTSGGLQETQYF
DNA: TGTGCCAGCAGCGTTACTAGCGGGGGACTCCAAGAGACCCAGTACTTC

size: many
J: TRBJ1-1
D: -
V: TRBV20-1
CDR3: CSAPERGTEAFF
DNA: TGCAGTGCTCCCGAGAGGGGCACTGAAGCTTTCTTT

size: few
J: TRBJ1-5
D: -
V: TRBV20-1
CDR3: CSIRTRAGYNQPQHF
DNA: TGCAGTATTCGTACCAGGGCAGGGTACAATCAGCCCCAGCATTTT

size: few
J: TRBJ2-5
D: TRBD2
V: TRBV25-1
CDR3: CASSAPGLAGEETQYF
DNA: TGTGCCAGCAGTGCACCGGGACTAGCGGGAGAAGAGACCCAGTACTTC

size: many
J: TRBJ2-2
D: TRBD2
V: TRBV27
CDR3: CASSPLPGLAVEELFF
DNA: TGTGCCAGCAGTCCACTCCCTGGACTAGCGGTCGAGGAGCTGTTTTTT

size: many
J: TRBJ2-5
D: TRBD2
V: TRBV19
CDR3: CASSILLAGEETQYF
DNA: TGTGCCAGTAGTATCCTTCTAGCGGGAGAGGAGACCCAGTACTTC

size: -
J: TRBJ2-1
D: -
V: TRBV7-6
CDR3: CASSSGGGYSYNEQFF
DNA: TGTGCTAGCAGCTCTGGAGGGGGCTACTCCTACAATGAGCAGTTCTTC

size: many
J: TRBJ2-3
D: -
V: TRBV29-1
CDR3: CSVEKESDTQYF
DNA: TGCAGCGTTGAGAAGGAGTCAGATACGCAGTATTTT

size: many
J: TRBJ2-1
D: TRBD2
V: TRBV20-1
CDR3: CSASGLAGENEQFF
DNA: TGCAGTGCTAGTGGACTAGCGGGAGAAAATGAGCAGTTCTTC

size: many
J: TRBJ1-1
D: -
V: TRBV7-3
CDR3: CASSMQANTEAFF
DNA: TGTGCCAGCAGCATGCAGGCGAACACTGAAGCTTTCTTT

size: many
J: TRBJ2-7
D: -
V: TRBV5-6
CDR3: CASSTSALPGLSSYEQYF
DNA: TGTGCCAGCAGCACCAGCGCTCTCCCGGGATTAAGCTCCTACGAGCAGTACTTC

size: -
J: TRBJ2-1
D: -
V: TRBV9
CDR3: CASSLHRNYNEQFF
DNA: TGTGCCAGCAGCCTCCATCGCAACTACAATGAGCAGTTCTTC

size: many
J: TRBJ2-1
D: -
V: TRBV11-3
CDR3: CASSYRDPGNEQFF
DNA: TGTGCCAGCAGCTACCGGGACCCCGGCAATGAGCAGTTCTTC

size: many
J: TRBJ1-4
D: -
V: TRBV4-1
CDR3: CASSQVGGDEKLFF
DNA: TGCGCCAGCAGCCAAGTAGGAGGCGATGAAAAACTGTTTTTT

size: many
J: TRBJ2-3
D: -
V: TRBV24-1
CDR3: CATSARQATDTQYF
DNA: TGTGCCACCAGTGCCCGGCAGGCTACAGATACGCAGTATTTT

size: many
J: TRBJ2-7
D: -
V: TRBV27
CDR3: CASSLSPAAYEQYF
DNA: TGTGCCAGCAGTTTATCGCCCGCCGCCTACGAGCAGTACTTC

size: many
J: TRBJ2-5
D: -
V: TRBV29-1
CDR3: CSAVSGEETQYF
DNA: TGCAGCGCGGTTTCTGGGGAAGAGACCCAGTACTTC

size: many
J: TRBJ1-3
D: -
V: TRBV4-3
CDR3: CASSQDRAGAAGNTIYF
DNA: TGCGCCAGCAGCCAAGATCGAGCAGGGGCTGCTGGAAACACCATATATTTT

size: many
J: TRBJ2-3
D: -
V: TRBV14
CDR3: CASSQSSVSTQYF
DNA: TGTGCCAGCAGCCAGTCCTCTGTGAGCACGCAGTATTTT

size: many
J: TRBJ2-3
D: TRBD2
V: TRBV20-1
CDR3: CSAGPSGRGTDTQYF
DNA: TGCAGTGCTGGACCTAGCGGGAGGGGCACAGATACGCAGTATTTT

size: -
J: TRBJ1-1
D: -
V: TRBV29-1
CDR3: CSVERWGTANTEAFF
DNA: TGCAGCGTTGAAAGGTGGGGGACGGCGAACACTGAAGCTTTCTTT

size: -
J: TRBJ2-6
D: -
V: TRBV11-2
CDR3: CASSVGYSGANVLTF
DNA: TGTGCCAGCAGCGTAGGTTACTCTGGGGCCAACGTCCTGACTTTC

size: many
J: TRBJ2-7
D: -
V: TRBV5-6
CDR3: CASRPLASYEQYF
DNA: TGTGCCAGCAGGCCTCTAGCTTCCTACGAGCAGTACTTC

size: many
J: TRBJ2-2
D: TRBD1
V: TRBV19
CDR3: CASSSRDSNTGELFF
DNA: TGTGCCAGTAGTTCCCGGGACAGCAACACCGGGGAGCTGTTTTTT

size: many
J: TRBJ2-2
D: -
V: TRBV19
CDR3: CASSIAKASVNTGELFF
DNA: TGTGCCAGTAGTATAGCGAAGGCGTCGGTGAACACCGGGGAGCTGTTTTTT

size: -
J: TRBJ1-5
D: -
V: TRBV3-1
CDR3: CASSREGRRAQHF
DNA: TGTGCCAGCAGCCGCGAGGGGCGTAGGGCCCAGCATTTT

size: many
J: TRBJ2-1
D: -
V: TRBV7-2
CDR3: CASSLDRTTLNLKIF
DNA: TGTGCCAGCAGCTTAGATAGGACTACCCTGAATCTTAAAATCTTC

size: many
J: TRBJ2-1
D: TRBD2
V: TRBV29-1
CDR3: CSVRTSGSTSYNEQFF
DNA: TGCAGCGTAAGGACTAGCGGGTCTACCTCCTACAATGAGCAGTTCTTC

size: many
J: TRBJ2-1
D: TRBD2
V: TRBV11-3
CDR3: CASSLPSGRGNEQFF
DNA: TGTGCCAGCAGCTTACCTAGCGGGAGAGGCAATGAGCAGTTCTTC

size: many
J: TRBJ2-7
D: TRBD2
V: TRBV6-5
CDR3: CASSPTGGPVYEQYF
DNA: TGTGCCAGCAGTCCCACGGGAGGGCCGGTATACGAGCAGTACTTC

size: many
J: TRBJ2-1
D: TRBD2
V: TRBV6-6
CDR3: CASSYSGSGRANEQFF
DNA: TGTGCCAGCAGTTACTCGGGTAGCGGGAGGGCCAATGAGCAGTTCTTC

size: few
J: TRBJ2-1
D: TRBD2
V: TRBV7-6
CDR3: CASSLISGFPYNEQFF
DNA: TGTGCCAGCAGCTTAATTAGCGGGTTTCCCTACAATGAGCAGTTCTTC

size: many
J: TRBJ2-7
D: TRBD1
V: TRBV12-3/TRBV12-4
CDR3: CASSLRGQGYEQYF
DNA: TGTGCCAGCAGTTTAAGGGGACAGGGTTACGAGCAGTACTTC

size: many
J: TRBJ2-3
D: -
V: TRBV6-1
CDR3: CASSESLRGTDTQYF
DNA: TGTGCCAGCAGTGAAAGCTTACGGGGCACAGATACGCAGTATTTT

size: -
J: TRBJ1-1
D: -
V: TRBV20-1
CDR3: CSAQGQGPGEVFF
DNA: TGCAGTGCTCAGGGGCAGGGGCCCGGTGAAGTTTTCTTT

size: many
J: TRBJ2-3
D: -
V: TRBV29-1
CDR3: CSVEPGANTDTQYF
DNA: TGCAGCGTTGAACCGGGGGCGAACACAGATACGCAGTATTTT

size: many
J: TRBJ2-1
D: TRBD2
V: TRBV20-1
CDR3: CSAINPGLANNEQLF
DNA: TGCAGTGCTATAAATCCGGGACTAGCGAACAATGAGCAGCTCTTC

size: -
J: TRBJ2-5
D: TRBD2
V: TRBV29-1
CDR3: CSVVAGGPGGETQYF
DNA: TGCAGCGTTGTAGCGGGAGGGCCGGGGGGAGAGACCCAGTACTTC

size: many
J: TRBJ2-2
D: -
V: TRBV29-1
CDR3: CSVDTDTGELFF
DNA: TGCAGCGTTGATACGGACACCGGGGAGCTGTTTTTT

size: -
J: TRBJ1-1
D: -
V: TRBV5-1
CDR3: CDSSLAPGYLGTEAFF
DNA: TGCGACAGCAGCTTGGCTCCAGGATATCTGGGAACTGAAGCTTTCTTT

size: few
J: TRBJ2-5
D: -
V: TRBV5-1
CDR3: CASSFWEETQYF
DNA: TGCGCCAGCAGCTTTTGGGAAGAGACCCAGTACTTC

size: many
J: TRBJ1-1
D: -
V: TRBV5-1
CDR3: CASSQQGMNTEAFF
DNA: TGCGCCAGCAGCCAACAGGGCATGAACACTGAAGCTTTCTTT

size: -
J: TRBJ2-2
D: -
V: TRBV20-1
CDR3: CSARDWLSNTGELFF
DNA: TGCAGTGCTAGAGATTGGCTCTCGAACACCGGGGAGCTGTTTTTT

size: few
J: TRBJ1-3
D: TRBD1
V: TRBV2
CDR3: CASSEAEDRGNTIYF
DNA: TGTGCCAGCAGTGAAGCGGAGGACAGGGGAAACACCATATATTTT

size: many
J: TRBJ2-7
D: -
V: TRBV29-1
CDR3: CSVEAPTSYEQYF
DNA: TGCAGCGTTGAGGCTCCAACCTCCTACGAGCAGTACTTC